This T cell receptor (beta chain) was sequenced for a study of T cell repertoires in cytomegalovirus infection. For the study at large: Recently identified HLA-C-restricted CMV epitopes were used, and well-studied HLA-B-restricted CMV epitopes were used as well. TCR beta signatures that were public indicated CMV infection and matching HLA type. Study-wide findings and caveats: Summed frequency of public TCR beta families distinguished CMV carriers with the relevant HLA. HLA-C-restricted CMV-specific TCR beta clonotypes were dominant in the ex vivo response.

On this clonotype itself: Its antigen remains unknown.

Germline V gives CDR1 SGHAT, CDR2 FQNNGV. The V end was cut by 4 bases, the J end by 5 bases, with 11 bases between. This CDR3 spans 13 amino acids. TCRdb ran MiXCR on the reads and lists one entry per CDR3 protein. Altogether about 360,000 distinct CDR3 sequences are present, roughly 34% being singletons, with the ten largest covering approximately 12%. The V call is TRBV11-2, the J call TRBJ2-5, with D perhaps TRBD2 (6 bases). Source: cultured PBMCs, taken from culture after CMV antigen stimulation. The receptor was isolated from a human donor in good health (CMV status not recorded). Some clones in this sample may be carry-over from other donors' samples. The CDR3 reads CASSSGVWETQYF. Written as DNA, the CDR3 is TGTGCCAGCAGCTCGGGGGTGTGGGAGACCCAGTACTTC. Drawing the rest from reference TRBV11-2 and TRBJ2-5, the complete variable domain is EAGVAQSPRYKIIEKRQSVAFWCNPISGHATLYWYQQILGQGPKLLIQFQNNGVVDDSQLPKDRFSAERLKGVDSTLKIQPAKLEDSAVYLCASSSGVWETQYFGPGTRLLVL.